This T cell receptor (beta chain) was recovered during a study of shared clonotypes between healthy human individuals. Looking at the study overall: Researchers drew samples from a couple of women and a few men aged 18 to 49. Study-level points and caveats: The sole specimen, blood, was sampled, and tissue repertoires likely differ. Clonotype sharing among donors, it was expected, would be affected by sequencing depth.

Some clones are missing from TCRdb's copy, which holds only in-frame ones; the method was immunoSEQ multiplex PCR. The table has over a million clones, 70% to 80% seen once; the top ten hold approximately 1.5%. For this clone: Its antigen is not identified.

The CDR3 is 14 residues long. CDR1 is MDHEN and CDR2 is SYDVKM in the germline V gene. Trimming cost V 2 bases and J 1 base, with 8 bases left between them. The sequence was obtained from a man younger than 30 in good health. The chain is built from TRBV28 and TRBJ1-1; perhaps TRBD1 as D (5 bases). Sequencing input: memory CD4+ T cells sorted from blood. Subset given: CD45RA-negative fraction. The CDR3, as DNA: TGTGCCAGCAGTTTAGGGGCCCGGAACACTGAAGCTTTCTTT. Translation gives CASSLGARNTEAFF.